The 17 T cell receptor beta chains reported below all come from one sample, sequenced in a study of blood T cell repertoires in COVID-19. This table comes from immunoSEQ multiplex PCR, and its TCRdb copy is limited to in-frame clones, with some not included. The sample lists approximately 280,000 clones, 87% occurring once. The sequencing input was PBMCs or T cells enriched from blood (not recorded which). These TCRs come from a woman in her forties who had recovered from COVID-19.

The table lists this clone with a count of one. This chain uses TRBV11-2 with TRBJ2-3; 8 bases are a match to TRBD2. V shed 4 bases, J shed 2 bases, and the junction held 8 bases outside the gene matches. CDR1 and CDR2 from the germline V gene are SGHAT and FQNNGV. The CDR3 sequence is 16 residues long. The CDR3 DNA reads TGTGCCAGCAGCTCGCGAGCGGGAGTCCCCACAGATACGCAGTATTTT. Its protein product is CASSSRAGVPTDTQYF.

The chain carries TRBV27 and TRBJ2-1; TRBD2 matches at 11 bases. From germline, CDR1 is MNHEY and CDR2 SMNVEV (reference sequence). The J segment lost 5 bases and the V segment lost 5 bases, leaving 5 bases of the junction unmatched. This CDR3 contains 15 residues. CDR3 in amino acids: CASSLGLAAHNEQFF. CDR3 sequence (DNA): TGTGCCAGCAGTCTGGGACTAGCGGCCCACAATGAGCAGTTCTTC.

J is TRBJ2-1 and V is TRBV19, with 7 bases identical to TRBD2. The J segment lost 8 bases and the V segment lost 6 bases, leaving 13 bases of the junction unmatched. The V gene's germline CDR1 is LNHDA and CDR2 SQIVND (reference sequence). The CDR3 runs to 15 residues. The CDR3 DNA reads TGTGCCAGTAGCCTGTGGGGGGGAGATCGGGATGAGCAGTTCTTC. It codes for CASSLWGGDRDEQFF.

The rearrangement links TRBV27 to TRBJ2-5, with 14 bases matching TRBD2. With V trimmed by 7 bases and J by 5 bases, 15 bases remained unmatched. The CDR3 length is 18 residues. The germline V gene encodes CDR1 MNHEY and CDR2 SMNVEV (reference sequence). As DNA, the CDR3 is TGTGCCAGCATGTTCCGACTAGCGGGAGGGACGAAAGGGGAGACCCAGTACTTC. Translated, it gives CASMFRLAGGTKGETQYF.

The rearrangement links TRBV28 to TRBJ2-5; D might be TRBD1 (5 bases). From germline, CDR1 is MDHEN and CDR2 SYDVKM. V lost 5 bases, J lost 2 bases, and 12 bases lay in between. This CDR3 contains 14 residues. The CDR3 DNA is TGTGCCAGCAGTAGGATGGGGCGTCAAGAGACCCAGTACTTC. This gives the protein CASSRMGRQETQYF.

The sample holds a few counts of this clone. CDR3 sequence (DNA): TGTGCCAGCGGACTCAAGGGCAACTATGGCTACACCTTC. As protein: CASGLKGNYGYTF. The genes are TRBV12-3 or TRBV12-4 and TRBJ1-2; D remains unclear. Between the trimmed V and J ends, which lost 8 bases and 2 bases, there was a span of 12 bases. This CDR3 comprises 13 residues.

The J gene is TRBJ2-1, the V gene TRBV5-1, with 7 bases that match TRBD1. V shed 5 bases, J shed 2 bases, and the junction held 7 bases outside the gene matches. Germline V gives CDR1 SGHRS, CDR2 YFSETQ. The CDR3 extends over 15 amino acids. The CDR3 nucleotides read TGCGCCAGCAGTTCGGGACAGAAGACCTACAATGAGCAGTTCTTC. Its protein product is CASSSGQKTYNEQFF.

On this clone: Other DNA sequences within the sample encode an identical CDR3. The CDR3 here is CASSLGLAGAQETQYF. The CDR3 DNA follows: TGTGCCAGCAGCCTGGGACTAGCGGGGGCCCAAGAGACCCAGTACTTC. V gene TRBV7-3 combines with J gene TRBJ2-5; 14 nucleotides match TRBD2. J was trimmed by 1 base and V by 5 bases; bases with no gene match: 3. From germline, CDR1 is SGHTA and CDR2 FQGTGA. This CDR3 has 16 residues.

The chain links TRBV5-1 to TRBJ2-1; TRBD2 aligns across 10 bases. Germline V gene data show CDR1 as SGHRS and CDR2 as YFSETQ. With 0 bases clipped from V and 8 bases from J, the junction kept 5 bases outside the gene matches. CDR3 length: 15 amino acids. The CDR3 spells CASSLVAGGGDEQFF. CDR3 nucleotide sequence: TGCGCCAGCAGCTTGGTAGCGGGAGGCGGCGATGAGCAGTTCTTC.

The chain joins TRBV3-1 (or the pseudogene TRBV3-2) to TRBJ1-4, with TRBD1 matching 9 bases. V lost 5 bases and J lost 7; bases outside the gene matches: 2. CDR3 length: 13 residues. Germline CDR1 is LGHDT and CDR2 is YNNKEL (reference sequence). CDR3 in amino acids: CASSDRGGEKLFF. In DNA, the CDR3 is TGTGCCAGCAGCGACAGGGGGGGTGAAAAACTGTTTTTT.

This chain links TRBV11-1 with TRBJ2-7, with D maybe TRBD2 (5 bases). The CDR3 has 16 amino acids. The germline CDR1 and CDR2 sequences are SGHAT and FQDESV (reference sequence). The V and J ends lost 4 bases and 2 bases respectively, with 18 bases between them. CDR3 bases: TGTGCCAGCAGCTGGGGAGTGACGGAAAACCCCTACGAGCAGTACTTC. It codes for CASSWGVTENPYEQYF.

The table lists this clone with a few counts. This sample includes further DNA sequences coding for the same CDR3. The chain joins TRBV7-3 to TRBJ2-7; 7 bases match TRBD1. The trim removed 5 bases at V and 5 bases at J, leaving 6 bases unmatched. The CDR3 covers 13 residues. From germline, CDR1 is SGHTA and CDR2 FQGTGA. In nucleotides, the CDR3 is TGTGCCAGCAGCCTAGACAGGGCCAACGAGCAGTACTTC. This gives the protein CASSLDRANEQYF.

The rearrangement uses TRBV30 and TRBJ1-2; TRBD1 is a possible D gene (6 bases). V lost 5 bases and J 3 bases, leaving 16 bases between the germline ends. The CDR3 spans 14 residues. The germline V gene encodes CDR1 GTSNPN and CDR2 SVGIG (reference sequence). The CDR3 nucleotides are TGTGCCTGGGCCCCGACAGGTTTAGACTATGGCTACACCTTC. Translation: CAWAPTGLDYGYTF.

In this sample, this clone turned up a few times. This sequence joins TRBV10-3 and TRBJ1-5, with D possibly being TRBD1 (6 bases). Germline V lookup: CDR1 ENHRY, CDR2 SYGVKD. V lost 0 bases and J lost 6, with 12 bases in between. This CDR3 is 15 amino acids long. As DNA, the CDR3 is TGTGCCATCAGTGAGTCGGGGGGCGGGGGTCAGCCCCAGCATTTT. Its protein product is CAISESGGGGQPQHF.

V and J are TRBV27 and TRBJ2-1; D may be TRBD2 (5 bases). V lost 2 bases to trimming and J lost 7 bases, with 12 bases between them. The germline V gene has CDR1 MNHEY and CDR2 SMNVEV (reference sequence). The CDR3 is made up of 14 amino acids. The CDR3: CASSLTPGSNEQFF. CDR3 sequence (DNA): TGTGCCAGCAGTTTAACCCCGGGGTCGAATGAGCAGTTCTTC.

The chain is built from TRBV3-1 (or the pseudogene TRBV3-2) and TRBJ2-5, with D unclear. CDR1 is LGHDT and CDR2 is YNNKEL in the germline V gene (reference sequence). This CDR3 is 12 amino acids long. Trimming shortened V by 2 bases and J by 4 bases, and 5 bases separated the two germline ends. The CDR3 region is CASSQRRETQYF. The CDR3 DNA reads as TGTGCCAGCAGCCAACGTCGAGAGACCCAGTACTTC.

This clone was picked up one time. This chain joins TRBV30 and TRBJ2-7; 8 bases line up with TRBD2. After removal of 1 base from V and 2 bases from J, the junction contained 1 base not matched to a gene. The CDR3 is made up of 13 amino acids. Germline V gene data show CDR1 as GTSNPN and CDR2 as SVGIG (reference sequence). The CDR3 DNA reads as TGTGCCTGGAGTGGGGGACTAGCCTACGAGCAGTACTTC. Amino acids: CAWSGGLAYEQYF.